Below, one TCR beta chain is given with its context. The table lists this clone with a few counts. It has no known antigen specificity. No qualities accompany the bases; no much larger clone lies one base away. TCRbeta CDR3 regions were amplified from genomic DNA by means of the immunoSEQ Assay, a bias-controlled multiplex PCR. The original pipeline was this. The number of nucleated cells in each sample was estimated from the amplification of reference gene primers within the assay. Sequence reads were collapsed and filtered to measure the absolute abundance of every unique TCRbeta CDR3 rearrangement. For each sample, productive Simpson clonality was calculated by taking the square root of Simpson's diversity index across productive rearrangements. The source is immuneACCESS, and TCRdb retained only in-frame sequences with V and J called. Part of the clones is not carried over; for the studies checked, unresolved V genes explain less than half of this, and the remainder is unexplained. Clone size and V and J calls were adopted from that table, with D and trimming inferred from the DNA. The sample contains 10,000 to 15,000 clones, 83% of them found a single time. The top ten clonotypes cover 20% to 25% of the sample.

At the junction V is shortened by 7 bases and J by 3 bases; bases outside the gene matches: 11. From cysteine to phenylalanine, the CDR3 is 15 amino acids long. Just the 45-base CDR3 DNA is kept, in frame starting at base 1. CDR1 and CDR2, looked up from the germline V gene, are LGHNA and YNFKEQ. Collaborating institutions collected whole blood in K2EDTA tubes following their own protocols. Collaborator samples were shipped for TCRbeta analysis as frozen whole blood, isolated PBMCs, or DNA extracted from either sample type. This specimen belongs to a study of blood T cell repertoires in COVID-19 (dated by TCRdb to the early 2020s). Study-level background: Collaborator samples came from the United States, Italy and Spain and covered acute and convalescent phases of COVID-19. Samples were obtained from the ongoing ImmuneRACE study (first 160 participants) and from some 1,300 subjects provided by 6 global collaborators. Where HLA class I and class II types were available, the types were taken from metadata supplied by the sample provider, not from assay-based typing. The repertoires were released in a freely available public database intended as a resource for research on the immune response to SARS-CoV-2. Deeply sampled blood TCRbeta repertoires from subjects exposed to, actively infected with, or recovered from COVID-19 were included in the dataset. The prospective study material was composed of cDNA or gDNA derived from T cells, B-cell-depleted T cells, or PBMCs. Nearly every sample came with metadata listing a de-identified subject ID, COVID-19 status, age in years and sex. General conclusions and limits of the study: Clinical and demographic metadata were provided uncurated, with the amount varying by source and participant.

Sequencing was carried out using peripheral blood. The TCR comes from a middle-aged man with active or convalescent COVID-19. Here the chain combines TRBV4-2 and TRBJ2-7, with 8 bases aligning to TRBD2. The CDR3 reads CASTGQRGGIYEQYF. The DNA sequence is given as TGTGCCAGCACCGGGCAGCGCGGGGGGATCTACGAGCAGTACTTC.